This TCR beta chain was observed in a study of shared clonotypes between healthy human individuals (dated by TCRdb to about 2020). At the level of the whole study: The cohort included three men and a couple of women between 18 and 49 years of age. The study deeply sequenced blood TCR repertoires of five healthy adults to estimate repertoire size and the extent of clonotype sharing between individuals. Per donor, leukapheresis produced somewhere between about 0.85 and 8.9 billion PBMCs. To increase sequencing depth and limit assay-specific biases, different laboratories used diverse techniques to prepare libraries and sequence TCR repertoires. For each donor, CD4 naive and CD4 memory were each given three plates, CD8 naive was given two plates, and CD8 memory was given one plate. Here is what the overall study found, with its caveats: Higher generation probabilities were observed for clonotypes shared by all four sorted-subset donors than for non-shared clonotypes. Even with the large sequencing depth, rarefaction of the sorted-subset datasets indicated that sequencing was incomplete. Based on pairwise subsampling, the degree of clonotype sharing among donors was expected to be affected by sequencing depth. Because the study included only a small number of donors, the genetic and exposure-history diversity represented was limited. Sampling was restricted to blood, and TCR repertoires in tissue are likely to differ from TCR repertoires in blood. Roughly 5% of naive CD4, around 4% of naive CD8, roughly 2.5% of memory CD4, and 0.4% of memory CD8 clonotypes were shared across a few donors. Naive subsets generally had larger estimated clonotype richness than memory subsets did.

As for this clone: Its antigen target is currently unknown. No per-base quality is available; no much larger clone lies one base away.

Using the deep immunoSEQ assay, multiplex PCR amplified TCR CDR3 regions from genomic DNA. Genomic DNA extracted from each cell subset was distributed evenly over all wells of several immunoSEQ 96-well plates, and each plate served as one replicate. For sorted subsets, 200 to 250 ng of genomic DNA, equivalent to 25,000 to 35,000 T cell genomes, went into each replicate PCR. The purified libraries were quantified using a Qubit 3.0 fluorometer, sized with a Bioanalyzer 2100, and then quantified again using the KAPA Library Quantification kit. Each immunoSEQ 96-well plate was sequenced on its own single-read 150-cycle Illumina NextSeq 550 flow cell. The original methods were these. The immunoSEQ output contained only junctional sequences without quality scores, so filtering could not match that applied to full-length reads. To assign V/J genes and CDR3, sequences were annotated against IMGT germline references using PyIR, a Python wrapper for IgBLAST v1.9. Reads were removed for weak V/J assignments (E-value above 1e-6), missing CDR3, stop codons, out-of-frame junctions, or ambiguous translated residues. A V3J clonotype was defined by an identical inferred V gene, J gene, and CDR3 amino acid sequence. Percentage overlap between repertoires was computed as shared unique clonotypes divided by the size of the smaller repertoire. Repertoire richness was assessed with RTK rarefaction, the Chao1 estimator, and Recon v2.1 estimates of unobserved clonotypes. Generation probabilities for all TCRbeta clonotypes obtained by the gDNA method from a handful of donors were computed using OLGA. In TCRdb, the immuneACCESS table is reduced to in-frame sequences with V and J assigned. These tables do not hold every clone; where another copy was compared, an unresolved V gene accounts for under half, and the others remain unexplained. V, J and clone size are those of that table, while D and trimming were read from the DNA. The sample table contains about 1.5 million clones; only one count was recorded for 95% to 99% of them. The leading ten clones occupy roughly 0.45% of the sample.

V and J are truncated by 6 bases and 5 bases respectively, leaving an intervening sequence of 19 bases. From cysteine to phenylalanine, the CDR3 is 15 amino acids long. The retained sequence is limited to the CDR3, 45 bases, with the frame set at the first base. From the germline V gene (reference sequence), CDR1 is MNHNY and CDR2 is SVGAGI. Donors were healthy HIV-negative adults with no recently reported acute infections or vaccinations. Only Caucasian adults living in Nashville, Tennessee, USA were represented among the donors. Magnetic negative selection was used to enrich CD4+ T cells, after which naive cells were positively selected on CD45RA and the negative fraction became the memory subset. Blood was obtained by leukapheresis, after which PBMCs were separated by Ficoll-Histopaque density gradient centrifugation and cryopreserved in liquid nitrogen vapor phase. Analytical flow cytometry was used to check the purity and quantity of each magnetically sorted T cell population. From each sorted fraction, genomic DNA was isolated and quantified by UV absorbance on a Nanodrop 2000c.

The TCR sequence derives from a man aged 25 to 45 in good health. Sequencing input: naive CD4+ T cells sorted from blood. In the paper's terms, the cell subset or site label means: CD45RA+ positively selected. The chain is encoded by TRBV6-6 joined to TRBJ2-5; TRBD1 might be the D gene, on 5 matching bases. The CDR3 protein: CASRPYQTVTETQYF. The DNA sequence is given as TGTGCCAGCAGGCCCTACCAGACAGTGACGGAGACCCAGTACTTC.